What follows are 21 T cell receptor beta chains derived from one specimen sequenced in a study of blood T cell repertoires in COVID-19. Clones were read by immunoSEQ multiplex PCR, and TCRdb kept only the in-frame ones, dropping some. The table lists around 150,000 clones, roughly 90% of them singletons, with roughly a tenth in the top ten. Sequences were obtained from peripheral blood. These receptors came from a man in his fifties or sixties with active or convalescent COVID-19.

V gene TRBV4-3 combines with J gene TRBJ2-7, with no clear D. With 0 bases removed from V and 4 bases from J, the gap between germline ends came to 16 bases. The CDR3 length is 16 residues. Germline CDR1 LGHNA, CDR2 YSLEER. DNA of the CDR3: TGCGCCAGCAGCCAAGACGTCGCCCCAGGTGCTTACGAGCAGTACTTC. Translating it yields CASSQDVAPGAYEQYF.

As regards this clone: The junction departs from germline at one end; a sequencing error may be responsible. The V call is TRBV7-7, the J call TRBJ2-1; 13 positions agree with TRBD2. The germline CDR1 and CDR2 sequences are SSHAT and FNYEAQ (reference sequence). This CDR3 comprises 17 residues. The CDR3 spells CASSLLAGGNSYNEQFF. The CDR3 region has the DNA TGTGCTAGCAGCTTACTAGCGGGGGGGAACTCCTACAATGAGCAGTTCTTC.

The chain joins TRBV5-1 to TRBJ2-2; 8 bases agree with TRBD2. Germline trimming cut 0 bases from V and 4 bases from J; bases unmatched to any gene: 5. The CDR3 is made up of 16 amino acids. Germline values: CDR1 SGHRS, CDR2 YFSETQ. CDR3 amino acids: CASSLALAGSTGELFF. The CDR3 DNA follows: TGCGCCAGCAGCTTGGCCTTAGCGGGAAGCACCGGGGAGCTGTTTTTT.

The chain carries TRBV18 and TRBJ2-7; a weak D match, TRBD2 (5 bases). V gave up 4 bases and J gave up 7 bases, with 11 bases separating them. Germline V gene sequence: CDR1 KGHSH, CDR2 LQKENI. The CDR3 has 12 residues. CDR3 amino acids: CASSLPTGEQYF. The CDR3, as DNA: TGTGCCAGCTCACTCCCTACGGGGGAGCAGTACTTC.

In its sample, this clone was seen once. V and J are TRBV6-2 or TRBV6-3 and TRBJ1-2; unclear D gene. The V gene's germline CDR1 is MNHEY and CDR2 SVGEGT. The CDR3 sequence is 15 residues long. V gave up 2 bases and J gave up 5 bases, with 15 bases separating them. The CDR3 nucleotides read TGTGCCAGCAGTTACCGTATGGAGGGCTGGTATGGCTACACCTTC. It translates to CASSYRMEGWYGYTF.

The chain uses TRBV2 and TRBJ2-3; tentative D call: TRBD1 (5 bases). CDR1 and CDR2 from the germline V gene are SNHLY and FYNNEI. The CDR3 covers 15 residues. V shed 6 bases and J shed 0 bases, with 13 bases lying between them. CDR3 in amino acids: CASRRRRQSTDTQYF. In DNA form, the CDR3 reads TGTGCCAGCAGGCGACGGAGACAGAGCACAGATACGCAGTATTTT.

The rearrangement links TRBV5-1 to TRBJ1-4; D possibly corresponds to TRBD1 (5 bases). Germline V CDR1 and CDR2: SGHRS, YFSETQ. Trimming took 1 base from V and 7 from J, leaving 5 bases between them. This CDR3 comprises 12 residues. CDR3 sequence (DNA): TGCGCCAGCAGCTTGCAGGGTGAAAAACTGTTTTTT. Amino acids: CASSLQGEKLFF. The variable domain in full, completed from reference TRBV5-1 and TRBJ1-4, reads KAGVTQTPRYLIKTRGQQVTLSCSPISGHRSVSWYQQTPGQGLQFLFEYFSETQRNKGNFPGRFSGRQFSNSRSEMNVSTLELGDSALYLCASSLQGEKLFFGSGTQLSVL.

In this sample, this clone turned up once. J is TRBJ2-3 and V is TRBV5-6, with 7 bases identical to TRBD2. The CDR3 is made up of 16 amino acids. Trimming cost V 5 bases and J 3 bases; bases outside gene matches: 12. Germline CDR1 and CDR2: SGHDT and YYEEEE. CDR3 loop: CASRLLERGWTDTQYF. The DNA of the CDR3 is TGTGCCAGCAGACTCCTGGAGCGGGGATGGACAGATACGCAGTATTTT. Using reference TRBV5-6 and TRBJ2-3 for the parts outside the CDR3, the full variable domain is DAGVTQSPTHLIKTRGQQVTLRCSPKSGHDTVSWYQQALGQGPQFIFQYYEEEERQRGNFPDRFSGHQFPNYSSELNVNALLLGDSALYLCASRLLERGWTDTQYFGPGTRLTVL.

J is TRBJ2-2 and V is TRBV10-3; tentatively, D is TRBD2 (6 bases). The CDR3 consists of 16 residues. Per the germline V gene, CDR1 is ENHRY and CDR2 is SYGVKD. V lost 3 bases to trimming and J lost 0 bases, with 11 bases between them. CDR3 nucleotides: TGTGCCATCAGTGATTGGGGGGACGCGAACACCGGGGAGCTGTTTTTT. The encoded protein is CAISDWGDANTGELFF.

V and J are TRBV5-1 and TRBJ2-3; weak D call: TRBD1 (6 bases). Germline V gene data show CDR1 as SGHRS and CDR2 as YFSETQ. The CDR3 length is 15 residues. V lost 4 bases and J lost 1, with 13 bases in between. The CDR3 bases are TGCGCCAGCAGCGGGGGCAGGGGCGGCACAGATACGCAGTATTTT. Its protein product is CASSGGRGGTDTQYF.

V gene TRBV30 combines with J gene TRBJ1-5, with D maybe TRBD1 (6 bases). Germline values: CDR1 GTSNPN, CDR2 SVGIG (reference sequence). The CDR3 has 13 residues. Trimming cost V 4 bases and J 1 base, with 8 bases left between them. This CDR3 reads CAWNRASNQPQHF. The CDR3 nucleotides are TGTGCCTGGAACAGGGCAAGCAATCAGCCCCAGCATTTT.

The rearrangement joins TRBV19 to TRBJ2-2; TRBD2 matches at 9 bases. V trimming: 6 bases; J trimming: 3 bases; junction bases outside the gene matches: 5. Germline lookup yields CDR1 LNHDA and CDR2 SQIVND (reference sequence). The CDR3 sequence is 15 residues long. The CDR3 DNA is TGTGCCAGTAGGGCGGCGGGAGGGCACACCGGGGAGCTGTTTTTT. Translating gives CASRAAGGHTGELFF.

This chain connects TRBV5-6 to TRBJ1-5; a possible D gene is TRBD1 (5 bases). V was clipped by 0 bases and J by 6 bases, with 13 bases between them. CDR1 and CDR2 from the germline V gene are SGHDT and YYEEEE. The CDR3 runs 15 residues. The DNA for the CDR3 is TGTGCCAGCAGCTTGGGGTCCAGGGATAGTCAGCCCCAGCATTTT. Its protein is CASSLGSRDSQPQHF.

This clone was counted once. The chain uses TRBV7-2 and TRBJ2-3; 8 nucleotides match TRBD2. The CDR3 runs 15 residues. V was pared by 1 base and J by 4 bases, with 4 bases of the junction left unmatched. Germline V CDR1 and CDR2: SGHTA, FQGNSA. CDR3 sequence: CASSLGGRLADTQYF. The CDR3 DNA is TGTGCCAGCAGCTTAGGCGGGAGGCTTGCAGATACGCAGTATTTT. Variable domain in full (rest from reference TRBV7-2 and TRBJ2-3): GAGVSQSPSNKVTEKGKDVELRCDPISGHTALYWYRQSLGQGLEFLIYFQGNSAPDKSGLPSDRFSAERTGGSVSTLTIQRTQQEDSAVYLCASSLGGRLADTQYFGPGTRLTVL.

The J gene is TRBJ2-7, the V gene TRBV7-8; possibly TRBD2 for D (5 bases). There are 14 residues in the CDR3. The germline V and J ends were trimmed by 0 bases and 3 bases, with 9 bases remaining between them. In germline, CDR1 is SGHVS, CDR2 FQNEAQ. CDR3 amino acids: CASSLAAGGYEQYF. The CDR3 bases are TGTGCCAGCAGCTTAGCGGCAGGAGGCTACGAGCAGTACTTC.

This chain joins TRBV19 and TRBJ2-1; 7 nucleotides agree with TRBD2. The V segment lost 3 bases and the J segment 1 base; nucleotides outside the gene matches: 3. The germline gives CDR1 LNHDA, CDR2 SQIVND (reference sequence). The CDR3 runs 15 residues. CDR3 amino acids: CASSISGGSYNEQFF. The CDR3 DNA reads as TGTGCCAGTAGTATTTCGGGAGGATCCTACAATGAGCAGTTCTTC.

This clone was observed a few times. In DNA, the CDR3 is TGTGCCAGCAGCTATCGGACAGGGACCACCTCTGGGGCCAACGTCCTGACTTTC. It encodes CASSYRTGTTSGANVLTF. The chain carries TRBV9 and TRBJ2-6; 8 bases are a match to TRBD1. The CDR3 totals 18 residues. With V trimmed by 4 bases and J by 0 bases, 9 bases remained unmatched. Germline CDR1 and CDR2: SGDLS and YYNGEE.

The chain combines TRBV28 with TRBJ2-2; possibly TRBD2 for D (5 bases). Germline V lookup: CDR1 MDHEN, CDR2 SYDVKM. With 7 bases removed from V and 4 bases from J, the gap between germline ends came to 10 bases. The CDR3 has 13 amino acids. CDR3 in amino acids: CASIQLVTGELFF. The CDR3 DNA reads as TGTGCCAGCATTCAACTAGTCACCGGGGAGCTGTTTTTT.

The V gene is TRBV7-3, the J gene TRBJ2-3, with D possibly TRBD2 on 8 matching bases. V gave up 5 bases and J gave up 3 bases, with 18 bases separating them. Germline V gene sequence: CDR1 SGHTA, CDR2 FQGTGA. This CDR3 spans 16 amino acids. CDR3 DNA: TGTGCCAGCAGCCCCCGGGGGGGACAGCCGACAGATACGCAGTATTTT. Amino acid sequence: CASSPRGGQPTDTQYF.

The chain employs TRBV6-4 and TRBJ2-4, with D possibly being TRBD1 (6 bases). CDR1 is MRHNA and CDR2 is SNTAGT in the germline V gene. The CDR3 is 13 amino acids. Between the trimmed V and J ends, which lost 5 bases and 7 bases, there was a span of 12 bases. The CDR3 spells CASSPQRGNIQYF. The CDR3 region has the DNA TGTGCCAGCAGTCCCCAGAGGGGGAACATTCAGTACTTC.

The chain couples TRBV5-6 to TRBJ2-5; D not certain. CDR1 and CDR2 from the germline V gene are SGHDT and YYEEEE. This CDR3 has 14 residues. The germline V and J ends were trimmed by 1 base and 0 bases, with 7 bases remaining between them. The CDR3 spells CASSLPTHQETQYF. CDR3 DNA sequence: TGTGCCAGCAGCTTGCCTACGCACCAAGAGACCCAGTACTTC.